The clone carrying this T cell receptor beta chain was observed many times. The antigen is not known. The authors enrolled newly diagnosed hyperthyroidism patients aged 18 to 65 with under 2 months' duration. Reliance was placed on clinical symptoms, serum thyroxine, TRAb, thyroid ultrasound and orbital computed tomography for diagnosis. A volume of over 9 ml of fresh peripheral blood supplied the PBMCs. These data come from a study of Graves' ophthalmopathy and Graves' hyperthyroidism. Findings and caveats of the study: Thyroid clonotypes that were expanded above 0.001 frequency mostly also appeared in blood.

TCR beta CDR3 amplification used RNA transcripts. First-round RT-PCR with HTBI primers preceded a second-round multiplex PCR. TCRdb re-analysed the multiplex PCR reads in MiXCR, keeping a single row per CDR3 protein. The sample carries just over 600,000 distinct CDR3 sequences, 22% recorded once. The V and J ends lost 7 bases and 1 base respectively, with 16 bases between them. CDR3 length: 15 residues. Germline CDR1 reads LNHDA; CDR2 reads SQIVND (reference sequence). The gene calls are TRBV19 and TRBJ1-1; D is ambiguous. Sequencing was carried out using peripheral blood. The clonotype comes from a woman younger than 30 with stable Graves' hyperthyroidism. Some clones in this sample may be carry-over from other donors' samples. DNA for the CDR3: TGTGCCAGTATCGGGGTTGGACGTAAGAACACTGAAGCTTTCTTT. This translates into CASIGVGRKNTEAFF.